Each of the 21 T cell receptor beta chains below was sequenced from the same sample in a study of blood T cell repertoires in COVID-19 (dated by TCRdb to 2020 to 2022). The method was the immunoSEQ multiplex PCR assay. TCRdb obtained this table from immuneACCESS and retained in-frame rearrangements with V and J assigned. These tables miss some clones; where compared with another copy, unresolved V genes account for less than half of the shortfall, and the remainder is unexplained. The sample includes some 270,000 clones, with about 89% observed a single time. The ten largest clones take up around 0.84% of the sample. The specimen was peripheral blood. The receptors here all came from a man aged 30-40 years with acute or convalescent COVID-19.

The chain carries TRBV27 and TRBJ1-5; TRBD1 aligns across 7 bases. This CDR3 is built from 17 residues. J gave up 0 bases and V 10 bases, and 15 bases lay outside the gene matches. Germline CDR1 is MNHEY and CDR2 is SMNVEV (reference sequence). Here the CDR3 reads CAKTKGARTYSNQPQHF. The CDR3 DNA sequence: TGTGCCAAGACGAAGGGGGCGAGGACCTATAGCAATCAGCCCCAGCATTTT.

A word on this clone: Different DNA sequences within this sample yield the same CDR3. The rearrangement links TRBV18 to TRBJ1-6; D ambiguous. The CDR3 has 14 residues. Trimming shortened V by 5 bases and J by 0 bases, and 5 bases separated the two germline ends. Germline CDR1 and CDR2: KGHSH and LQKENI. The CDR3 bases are TGTGCCAGCTCATCGAGCTCCTATAATTCACCCCTCCACTTT. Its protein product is CASSSSSYNSPLHF. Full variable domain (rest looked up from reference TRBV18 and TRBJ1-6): NAGVMQNPRHLVRRRGQEARLRCSPMKGHSHVYWYRQLPEEGLKFMVYLQKENIIDESGMPKERFSAEFPKEGPSILRIQQVVRGDSAAYFCASSSSSYNSPLHFGNGTRLTVT.

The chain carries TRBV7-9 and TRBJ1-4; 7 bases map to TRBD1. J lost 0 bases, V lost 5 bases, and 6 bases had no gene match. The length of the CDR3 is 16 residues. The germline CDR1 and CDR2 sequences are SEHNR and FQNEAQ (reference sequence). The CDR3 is CASSPQQGTTNEKLFF. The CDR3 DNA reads TGTGCCAGCAGCCCCCAACAGGGGACAACTAATGAAAAACTGTTTTTT.

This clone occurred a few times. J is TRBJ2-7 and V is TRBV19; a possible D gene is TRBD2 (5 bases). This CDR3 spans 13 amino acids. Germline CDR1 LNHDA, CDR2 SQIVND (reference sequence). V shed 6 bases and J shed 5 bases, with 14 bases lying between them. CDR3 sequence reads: CASSPRTLDEQYF. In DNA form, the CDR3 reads TGTGCCAGTAGCCCCCGGACTCTCGACGAGCAGTACTTC.

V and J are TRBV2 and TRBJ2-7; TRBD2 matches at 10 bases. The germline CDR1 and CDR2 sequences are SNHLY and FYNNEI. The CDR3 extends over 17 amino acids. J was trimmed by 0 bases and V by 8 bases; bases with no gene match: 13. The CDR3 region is CASYIMTSGFSSYEQYF. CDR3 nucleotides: TGTGCCAGCTATATTATGACTAGCGGGTTTAGCTCCTACGAGCAGTACTTC.

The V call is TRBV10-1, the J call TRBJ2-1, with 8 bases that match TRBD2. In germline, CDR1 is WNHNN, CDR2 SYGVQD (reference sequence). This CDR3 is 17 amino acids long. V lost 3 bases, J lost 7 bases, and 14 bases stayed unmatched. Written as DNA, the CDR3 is TGCGCCAGCAGTGATGAGGGCGGGGGGCAATTGAAAAATGAGCAGTTCTTC. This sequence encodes CASSDEGGGQLKNEQFF.

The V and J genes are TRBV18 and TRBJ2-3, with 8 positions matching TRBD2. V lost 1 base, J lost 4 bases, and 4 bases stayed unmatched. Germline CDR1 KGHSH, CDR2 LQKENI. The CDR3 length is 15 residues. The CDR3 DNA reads TGTGCCAGCTCACCACTGCGGGAGGCTGCAGATACGCAGTATTTT. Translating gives CASSPLREAADTQYF. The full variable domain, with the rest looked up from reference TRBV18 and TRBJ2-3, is NAGVMQNPRHLVRRRGQEARLRCSPMKGHSHVYWYRQLPEEGLKFMVYLQKENIIDESGMPKERFSAEFPKEGPSILRIQQVVRGDSAAYFCASSPLREAADTQYFGPGTRLTVL.

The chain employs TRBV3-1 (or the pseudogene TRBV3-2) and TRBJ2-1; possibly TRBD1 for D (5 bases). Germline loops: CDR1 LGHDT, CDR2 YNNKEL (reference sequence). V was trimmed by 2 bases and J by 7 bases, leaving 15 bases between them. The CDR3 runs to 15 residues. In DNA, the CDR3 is TGTGCCAGCAGCCAAATTGGGGCTAGTAAGAATGAGCAGTTCTTC. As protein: CASSQIGASKNEQFF.

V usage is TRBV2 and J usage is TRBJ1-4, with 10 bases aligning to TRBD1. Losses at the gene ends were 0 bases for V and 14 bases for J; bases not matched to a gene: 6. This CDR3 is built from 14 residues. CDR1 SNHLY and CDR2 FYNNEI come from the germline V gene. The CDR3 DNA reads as TGTGCCAGCAGTGAAGCGCTTGGGACAGGGGTGCTGTTTTTT. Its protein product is CASSEALGTGVLFF.

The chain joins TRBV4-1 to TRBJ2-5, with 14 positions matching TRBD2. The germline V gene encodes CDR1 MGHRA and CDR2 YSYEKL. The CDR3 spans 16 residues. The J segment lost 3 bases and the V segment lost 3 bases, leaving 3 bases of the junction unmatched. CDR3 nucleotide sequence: TGCGCCAGCAGCCAGGGGACTAGCGGGGGAAAAGAGACCCAGTACTTC. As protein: CASSQGTSGGKETQYF.

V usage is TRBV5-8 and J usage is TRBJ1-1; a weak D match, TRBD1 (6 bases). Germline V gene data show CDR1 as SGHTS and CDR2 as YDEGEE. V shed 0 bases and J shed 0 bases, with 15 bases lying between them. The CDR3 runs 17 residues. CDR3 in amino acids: CASSLVRVRGLNTEAFF. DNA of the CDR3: TGTGCCAGCAGCTTGGTGAGGGTTAGGGGGTTGAACACTGAAGCTTTCTTT.

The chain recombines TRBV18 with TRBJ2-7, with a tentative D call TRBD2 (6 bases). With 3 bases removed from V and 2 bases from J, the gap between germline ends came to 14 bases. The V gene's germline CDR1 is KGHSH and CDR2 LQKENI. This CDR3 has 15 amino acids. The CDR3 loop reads CASSPGRDGTYEQYF. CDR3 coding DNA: TGTGCCAGCTCACCCGGGCGGGACGGTACCTACGAGCAGTACTTC.

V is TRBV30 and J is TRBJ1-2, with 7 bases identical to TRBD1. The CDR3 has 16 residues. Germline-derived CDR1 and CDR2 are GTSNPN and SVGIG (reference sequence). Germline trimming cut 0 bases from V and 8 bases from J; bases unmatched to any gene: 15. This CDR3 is CAWSVRVGQPRDGYTF. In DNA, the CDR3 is TGTGCCTGGAGTGTACGGGTGGGACAGCCTCGGGACGGCTACACCTTC.

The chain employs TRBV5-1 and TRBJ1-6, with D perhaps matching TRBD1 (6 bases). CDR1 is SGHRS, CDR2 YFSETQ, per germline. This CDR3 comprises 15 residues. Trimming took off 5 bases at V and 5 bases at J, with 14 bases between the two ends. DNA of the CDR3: TGCGCCAGCAGGCTAAGCCAGGGGAATAATTCACCCCTCCACTTT. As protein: CASRLSQGNNSPLHF.

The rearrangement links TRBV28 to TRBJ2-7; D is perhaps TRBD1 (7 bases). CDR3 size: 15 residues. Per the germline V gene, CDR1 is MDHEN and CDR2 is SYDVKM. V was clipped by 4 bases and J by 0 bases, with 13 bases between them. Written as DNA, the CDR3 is TGTGCCAGCAGTTCGACAGGGAGGAACTCCTACGAGCAGTACTTC. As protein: CASSSTGRNSYEQYF.

The CDR3 DNA is TGTGCAAGTCGCTTCCCCCCGGGACAGGGGGATAACGAGCAGTACTTC. Translated, it gives CASRFPPGQGDNEQYF. The chain couples TRBV12-2 to TRBJ2-7; the table's D call, TRBD1, has no DNA check behind it. TRBV12-2 is a pseudogene segment. The CDR3 consists of 16 residues.

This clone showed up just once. For the CDR3, the DNA is TGTGCCAGCAGGTTTAGCGGGGGGGATCCCCGGACCCAGTACTTC. As protein: CASRFSGGDPRTQYF. The rearrangement joins TRBV5-6 to TRBJ2-5, with 11 bases that match TRBD2. J lost 7 bases, V lost 5 bases, and 10 bases had no gene match. This CDR3 is 15 amino acids long. CDR1 is SGHDT, CDR2 YYEEEE, per germline.

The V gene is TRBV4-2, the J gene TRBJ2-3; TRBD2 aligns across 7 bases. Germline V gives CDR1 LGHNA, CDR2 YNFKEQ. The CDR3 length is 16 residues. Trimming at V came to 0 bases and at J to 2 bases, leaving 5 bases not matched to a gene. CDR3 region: CASSQDPSGDTDTQYF. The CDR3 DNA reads TGTGCCAGCAGCCAAGATCCAAGCGGGGACACAGATACGCAGTATTTT.

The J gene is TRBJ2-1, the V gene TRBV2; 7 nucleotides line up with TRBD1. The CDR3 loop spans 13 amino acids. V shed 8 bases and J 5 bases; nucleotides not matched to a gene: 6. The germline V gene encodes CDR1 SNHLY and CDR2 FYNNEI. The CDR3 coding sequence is TGTGCCAGCCAGGGACAGAATAACAATGAGCAGTTCTTC. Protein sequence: CASQGQNNNEQFF.

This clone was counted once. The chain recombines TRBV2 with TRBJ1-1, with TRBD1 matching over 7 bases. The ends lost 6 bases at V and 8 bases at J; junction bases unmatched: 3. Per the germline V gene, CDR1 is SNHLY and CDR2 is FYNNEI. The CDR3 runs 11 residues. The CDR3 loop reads CASRRQGEAFF. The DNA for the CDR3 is TGTGCCAGCAGGAGACAGGGAGAAGCTTTCTTT.

Here the CDR3 reads CASSLSRLTLNTEAFF. CDR3 DNA: TGCGCCAGCAGCCTATCCCGACTTACATTGAACACTGAAGCTTTCTTT. The chain carries TRBV5-1 and TRBJ1-1; D call uncertain. Trimming cost V 4 bases and J 0 bases, with 16 bases left between them. Germline-derived CDR1 and CDR2 are SGHRS and YFSETQ. There are 16 residues in the CDR3. The whole variable domain, remainder taken from reference TRBV5-1 and TRBJ1-1, is KAGVTQTPRYLIKTRGQQVTLSCSPISGHRSVSWYQQTPGQGLQFLFEYFSETQRNKGNFPGRFSGRQFSNSRSEMNVSTLELGDSALYLCASSLSRLTLNTEAFFGQGTRLTVV.